This paragraph covers one T cell receptor beta chain sequence. This entry is derived from a study of OX40 agonist ivuxolimab in advanced cancers. Per germline, CDR1 SGHRS and CDR2 YFSETQ. With 0 bases removed from V and 0 bases from J, the gap between germline ends came to 13 bases. The CDR3 length is 17 residues. Data came from immunoSEQ multiplex PCR; TCRdb stores just in-frame clones and leaves some out. The sample lists about 94,000 clones, around 86% seen once, with approximately 0.3% in the top ten. The receptor was isolated from an adult with an advanced solid tumor such as melanoma, head and neck, liver or kidney cancer. The chain carries TRBV5-1 and TRBJ1-3; possible D gene TRBD1, 6 bases. Here the sequenced sample was CD4+ or CD8+ T cells sorted from blood, taken in a trial of the OX40 agonist ivuxolimab. This CDR3 reads CASSLEPGASSGNTIYF. CDR3 bases: TGCGCCAGCAGCTTGGAACCAGGGGCGAGCTCTGGAAACACCATATATTTT. The whole variable domain, remainder taken from reference TRBV5-1 and TRBJ1-3, is KAGVTQTPRYLIKTRGQQVTLSCSPISGHRSVSWYQQTPGQGLQFLFEYFSETQRNKGNFPGRFSGRQFSNSRSEMNVSTLELGDSALYLCASSLEPGASSGNTIYFGEGSWLTVV.